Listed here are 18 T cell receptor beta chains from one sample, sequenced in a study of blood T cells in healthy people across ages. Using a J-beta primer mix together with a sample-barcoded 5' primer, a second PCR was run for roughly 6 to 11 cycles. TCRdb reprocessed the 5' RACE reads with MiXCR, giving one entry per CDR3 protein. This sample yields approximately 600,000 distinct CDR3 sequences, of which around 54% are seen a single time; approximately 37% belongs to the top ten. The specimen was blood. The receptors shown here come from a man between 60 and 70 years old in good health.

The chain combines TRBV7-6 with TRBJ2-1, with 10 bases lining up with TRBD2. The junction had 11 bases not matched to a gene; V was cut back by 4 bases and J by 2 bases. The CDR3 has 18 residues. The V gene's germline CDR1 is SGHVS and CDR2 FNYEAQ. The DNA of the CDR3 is TGTGCCAGCAGCTCCCTTCCCGTAGCGGGGGGAACCTACAATGAGCAGTTCTTC. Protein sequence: CASSSLPVAGGTYNEQFF.

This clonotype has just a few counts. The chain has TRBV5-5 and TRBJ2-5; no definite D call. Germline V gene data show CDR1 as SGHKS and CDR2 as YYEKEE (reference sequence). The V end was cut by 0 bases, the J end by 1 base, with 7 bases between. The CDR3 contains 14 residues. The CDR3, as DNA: TGTGCCAGCAGCTTGGCCCCGCTCCAAGAGACCCAGTACTTC. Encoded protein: CASSLAPLQETQYF.

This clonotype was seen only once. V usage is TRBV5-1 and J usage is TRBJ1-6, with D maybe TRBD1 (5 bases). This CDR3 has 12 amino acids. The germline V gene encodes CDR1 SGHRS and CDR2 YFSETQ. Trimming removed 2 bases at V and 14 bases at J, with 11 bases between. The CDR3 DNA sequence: TGCGCCAGCAGCTTCTCAGGGTCCACCCTCCACTTT. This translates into CASSFSGSTLHF.

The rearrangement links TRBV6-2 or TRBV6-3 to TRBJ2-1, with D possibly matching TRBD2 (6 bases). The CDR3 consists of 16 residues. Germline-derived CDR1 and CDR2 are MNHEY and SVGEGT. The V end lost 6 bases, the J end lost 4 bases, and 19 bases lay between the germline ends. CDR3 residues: CASSYRPGVGYNEQFF. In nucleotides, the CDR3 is TGTGCCAGCAGCTACAGGCCGGGGGTGGGGTACAATGAGCAGTTCTTC.

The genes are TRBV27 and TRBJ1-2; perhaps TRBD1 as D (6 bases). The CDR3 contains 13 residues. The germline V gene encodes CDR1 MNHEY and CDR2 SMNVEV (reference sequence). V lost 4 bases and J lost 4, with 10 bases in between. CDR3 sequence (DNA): TGTGCCAGCAGTTCCGGGGGCGTCTATGGCTACACCTTC. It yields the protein CASSSGGVYGYTF.

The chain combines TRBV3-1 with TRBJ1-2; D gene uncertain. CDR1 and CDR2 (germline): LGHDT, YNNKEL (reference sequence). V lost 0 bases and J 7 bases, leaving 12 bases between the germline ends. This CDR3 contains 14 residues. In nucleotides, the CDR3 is TGTGCCAGCAGCCAAGATATCCCTGGATCTGGCTACACCTTC. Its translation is CASSQDIPGSGYTF. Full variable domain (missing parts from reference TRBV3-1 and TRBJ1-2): DTAVSQTPKYLVTQMGNDKSIKCEQNLGHDTMYWYKQDSKKFLKIMFSYNNKELIINETVPNRFSPKSPDKAHLNLHINSLELGDSAVYFCASSQDIPGSGYTFGSGTRLTVV.

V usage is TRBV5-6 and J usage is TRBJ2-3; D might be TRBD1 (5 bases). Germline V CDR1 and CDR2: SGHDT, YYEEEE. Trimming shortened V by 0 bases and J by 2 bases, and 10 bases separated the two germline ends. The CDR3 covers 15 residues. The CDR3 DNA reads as TGTGCCAGCAGCTTGGCGGACACCTCCACAGATACGCAGTATTTT. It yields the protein CASSLADTSTDTQYF.

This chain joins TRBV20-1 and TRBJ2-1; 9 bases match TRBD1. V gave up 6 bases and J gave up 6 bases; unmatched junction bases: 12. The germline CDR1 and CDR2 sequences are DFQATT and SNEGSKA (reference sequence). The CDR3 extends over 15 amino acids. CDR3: CSATDRQGVGNEQFF. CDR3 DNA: TGCAGTGCGACCGATCGACAGGGGGTTGGCAATGAGCAGTTCTTC.

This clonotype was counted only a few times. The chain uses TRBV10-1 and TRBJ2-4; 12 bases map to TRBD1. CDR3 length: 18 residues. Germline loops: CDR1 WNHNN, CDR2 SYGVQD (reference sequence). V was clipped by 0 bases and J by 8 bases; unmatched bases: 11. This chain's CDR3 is CASSESPPGQGAKDIQYF. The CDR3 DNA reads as TGCGCCAGCAGTGAGTCTCCACCGGGACAGGGGGCTAAGGACATTCAGTACTTC.

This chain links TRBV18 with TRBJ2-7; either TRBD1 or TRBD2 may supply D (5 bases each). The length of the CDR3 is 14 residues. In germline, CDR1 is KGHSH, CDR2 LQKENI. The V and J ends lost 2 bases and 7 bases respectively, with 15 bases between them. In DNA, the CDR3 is TGTGCCAGCTCACCAGGCGAGGGACCTCGGGAGCAGTACTTC. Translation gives CASSPGEGPREQYF.

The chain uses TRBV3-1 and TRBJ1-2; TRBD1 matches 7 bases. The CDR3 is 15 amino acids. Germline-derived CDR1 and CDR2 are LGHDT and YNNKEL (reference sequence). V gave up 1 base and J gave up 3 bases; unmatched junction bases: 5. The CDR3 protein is CASSQVQGGHYGYTF. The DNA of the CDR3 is TGTGCCAGCAGCCAAGTTCAGGGGGGACACTATGGCTACACCTTC.

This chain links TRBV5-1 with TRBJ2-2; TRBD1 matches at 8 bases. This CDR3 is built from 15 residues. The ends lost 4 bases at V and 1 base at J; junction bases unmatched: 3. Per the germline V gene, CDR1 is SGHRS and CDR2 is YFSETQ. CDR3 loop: CASSKGTGNTGELFF. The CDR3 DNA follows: TGCGCCAGCAGCAAAGGGACAGGGAACACCGGGGAGCTGTTTTTT.

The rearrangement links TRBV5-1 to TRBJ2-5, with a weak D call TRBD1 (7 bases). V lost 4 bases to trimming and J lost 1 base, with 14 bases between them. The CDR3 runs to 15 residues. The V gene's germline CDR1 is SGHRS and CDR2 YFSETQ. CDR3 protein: CASSQEGAVQETQYF. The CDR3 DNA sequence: TGCGCCAGCAGCCAGGAGGGGGCGGTCCAAGAGACCCAGTACTTC.

CDR3 protein: CSARDGGRSTDTQYF. CDR3 nucleotides: TGCAGTGCTAGAGATGGCGGGAGGAGCACAGATACGCAGTATTTT. This chain links TRBV20-1 with TRBJ2-3, with 8 nucleotides matching TRBD2. Looked up from germline, CDR1 is DFQATT and CDR2 is SNEGSKA (reference sequence). Trimming took 0 bases from V and 0 from J; bases not matched to a gene: 2. The CDR3 runs to 15 residues.

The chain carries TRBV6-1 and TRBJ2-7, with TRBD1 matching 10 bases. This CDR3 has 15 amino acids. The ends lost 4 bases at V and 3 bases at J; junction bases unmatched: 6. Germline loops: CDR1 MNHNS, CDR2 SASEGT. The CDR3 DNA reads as TGTGCCAGCAGTGGAAGGGGACAGGGGTACTACGAGCAGTACTTC. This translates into CASSGRGQGYYEQYF.

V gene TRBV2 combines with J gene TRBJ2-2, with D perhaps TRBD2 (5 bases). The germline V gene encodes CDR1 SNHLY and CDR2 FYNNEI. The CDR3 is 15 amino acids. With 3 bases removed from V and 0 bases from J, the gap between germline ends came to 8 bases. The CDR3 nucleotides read TGTGCCAGCAGTGATCTGGGAGCGAACACCGGGGAGCTGTTTTTT. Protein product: CASSDLGANTGELFF.

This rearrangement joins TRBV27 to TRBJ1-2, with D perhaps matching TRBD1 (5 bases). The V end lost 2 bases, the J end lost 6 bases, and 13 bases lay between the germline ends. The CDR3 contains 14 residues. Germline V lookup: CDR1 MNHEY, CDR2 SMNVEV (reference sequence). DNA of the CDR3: TGTGCCAGCAGTTTAACTATCACGGGACATGGCTACACCTTC. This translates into CASSLTITGHGYTF.

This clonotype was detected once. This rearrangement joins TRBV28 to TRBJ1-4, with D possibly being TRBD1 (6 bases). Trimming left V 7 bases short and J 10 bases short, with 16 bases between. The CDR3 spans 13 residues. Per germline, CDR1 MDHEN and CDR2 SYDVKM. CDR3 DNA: TGTGCCAGCATAGAAAGAGTCAGGGGAAAACTGTTTTTT. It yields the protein CASIERVRGKLFF.